Listed here is a single T cell receptor beta chain. Antigen specificity is unknown. It was the roughly 130-subject validation cohort, separate from the approximately 680-subject first cohort, to which the donors belonged. This sample was taken from a study of cytomegalovirus exposure and HLA in healthy donors. Study background: In a later analysis, the approximately 110 validation repertoires were reported to have used the same platform as the roughly 700 first-cohort repertoires. General study results and limits: Many donors carried some public TCRs, although rarity characterized most TCR sequences. The study labeled 164 TCR beta chains cytomegalovirus-associated.

The repertoire was sequenced with immunoSEQ multiplex PCR; TCRdb's copy has only in-frame clones and lacks some. This repertoire shows over 75,000 clones, roughly 85% found once; its top ten account for approximately 22%. From germline, CDR1 is MDHEN and CDR2 SYDVKM. The CDR3 is 13 residues long. The V gene lost 0 bases and the J gene lost 7 bases, with 9 bases spanning the gap. The chain recombines TRBV28 with TRBJ1-2; D is undetermined. The sample was PBMCs. The source is a man aged 18 to 29 in good health and CMV-seropositive. This CDR3 reads CASSLWTSGGYTF. The CDR3 nucleotides are TGTGCCAGCAGTTTATGGACGAGCGGTGGCTACACCTTC.